This T cell receptor (beta chain) was captured in a study of T-cell reconstitution after alpha-beta-depleted transplantation in children. Study results and limitations: Several hundred expanded graft clones reportedly supplied alpha-beta T cells about two months after transplant. After one year, T-cell counts and TCRbeta diversity mostly came from new T cells. Some patients' high day-60 TCRbeta diversity was attributed to recipient cells surviving conditioning.

This clonotype was counted many times. The antigen is not known. The authors prepared the TCRbeta library with unique molecular identifiers. Using its own MiXCR run on the PCR reads, TCRdb lists one record per CDR3 protein. In the table there are about 290,000 distinct CDR3 sequences, 6% to 10% of which are singletons. CDR3 length equals 15 residues. J gave up 2 bases and V 0 bases, and 3 bases lay outside the gene matches. Germline lookup yields CDR1 SGHRS and CDR2 YFSETQ. The TCR sequence derives from a female patient aged 2-10 years who had a stem cell transplant for Fanconi anemia, so the T cells may come from the graft donor. The source was peripheral blood, collected 360 days after TCRalphabeta/CD19-depleted stem cell transplant. The chain joins TRBV5-1 to TRBJ2-7; TRBD1 matches 9 bases. CDR3 nucleotides: TGCGCCAGCAGCTTGGTGGACAGGGGTCCCTACGAGCAGTACTTC. Residues: CASSLVDRGPYEQYF.